This T cell receptor beta chain came from a study of regulatory T cells in long-lasting Graves disease. About the research overall: Under 3 months of antithyroid drugs had been taken by newly diagnosed Graves' patients.

Time point noted: newly diagnosed GD, antithyroid drugs for less than 3 months. From RNA extracted from PBMCs, the TCR library was made. For TCR beta, libraries came from iRepertoire HTBI primers and Arm-PCR of CDR3 regions. TCRdb redid the calling of the multiplex PCR reads with MiXCR, one entry per CDR3 protein. Seen here are roughly 350,000 distinct CDR3 sequences, 15% to 20% observed once, and the top ten hold 20% to 25%. This clonotype was detected many times. Per germline, CDR1 LGHDT and CDR2 YNNKEL (reference sequence). The V gene lost 0 bases and the J gene lost 0 bases, with 9 bases spanning the gap. The CDR3 extends over 16 amino acids. The same data also contributed to another study, on T cells in Graves' hyperthyroidism and ophthalmopathy. That work contributes: Absent ophthalmopathy progression within 18 months defined stable Graves' hyperthyroidism.

Sequences were derived from peripheral blood mononuclear cells (PBMCs), sampled at new diagnosis, from a patient treated with antithyroid drugs. The V and J genes are TRBV3-1 and TRBJ2-1; no definite D call. The receptor was isolated from a young woman with Graves disease. The CDR3 protein is CASSQDGYRSYNEQFF. DNA of the CDR3: TGTGCCAGCAGCCAAGATGGGTATCGCTCCTACAATGAGCAGTTCTTC.